This T cell receptor beta chain comes out of a study of T cells after posttransplantation cyclophosphamide. Study findings and constraints: Donor CD8+ memory clones often dominated recipient blood repertoires at later times. Recipient CMV seropositivity and CMV reactivation strongly tracked TRB clonality. Skin or GI-infiltrating T cells shared few TRB sequences with blood.

Germline CDR1 is LNHDA and CDR2 is SQIVND (reference sequence). The V and J ends lost 3 bases and 1 base, in that order; junction bases with no gene match: 7. The CDR3 covers 16 residues. Treatment was busulfan-fludarabine conditioning, a marrow graft, and cyclophosphamide on days +3 and +4. Regarding this clone: The antigen is not known.

Method: immunoSEQ multiplex PCR; TCRdb's copy keeps in-frame clones and lacks some. The data show about 43,000 clones, 90% seen once. The sequence was collected from a male patient aged 60-69 years who received an allogeneic stem cell transplant from a related donor and was CMV-positive. The graft donor may account for some of the T cells. The rearrangement uses TRBV19 and TRBJ1-1, with 8 bases lining up with TRBD1. The specimen was PBMCs, collected around 63 days after allogeneic stem cell transplant with posttransplant cyclophosphamide. DNA of the CDR3: TGTGCCAGTAGTATCCCAGGGGGCGTTTCGAACACTGAAGCTTTCTTT. This gives the protein CASSIPGGVSNTEAFF.